This is a list of T cell receptor beta chains from one sample in a study of T-cell reconstitution after alpha-beta-depleted transplantation in children. TCRdb re-derived calls from the PCR reads in MiXCR, one entry per CDR3 protein. The sample comprises 250,000 to 400,000 distinct CDR3 sequences, 20% to 30% of which are singletons, and 11% rests with the top ten. Sequences were derived from PBMCs, mostly from graft donor cells, sampled 180 days after TCRalphabeta/CD19-depleted stem cell transplant. The receptors here all came from a male patient aged 10 to 17 who had a stem cell transplant for acute lymphoblastic leukemia, so the T cells may come from the graft donor. CDR3s include the opening cysteine and the closing phenylalanine or tryptophan. Fields, in order: clone size, D gene, V gene, J gene, CDR3 DNA, CDR3 protein. D genes are given only for firm matches. For some rows the clone size is stated as once, few or many, or as a class when expanded; others skip it.

>-|TRBD1|TRBV24-1|TRBJ2-3
TGTGCCACCAGTGCCATTGGGACAGGGACAGATACGCAGTATTTT
CATSAIGTGTDTQYF
>few|-|TRBV6-1|TRBJ1-1
TGTGCCAGCAGACCGGCCGGTCGACCGCGGGTGGAAGCTTTCTTT
CASRPAGRPRVEAFF
>-|-|TRBV13|TRBJ2-1
TGTGCCAGCAGCAGGGTAGGTGAAACGGCAAATGAGCAGTTCTTC
CASSRVGETANEQFF
>few|TRBD2|TRBV13|TRBJ2-4
TGTGCCAGCAGCTTCCTGGTAGGGGAGGGGAACATTCAGTACTTC
CASSFLVGEGNIQYF
>many|TRBD1|TRBV12-3/TRBV12-4|TRBJ2-7
TGTGCCAGCAGAGGGACAGGGAGGACCTACGAGCAGTACTTC
CASRGTGRTYEQYF
>many|-|TRBV29-1|TRBJ2-3
TGCAGCGTTGATCGGGGTCTCGATACGCAGTATTTT
CSVDRGLDTQYF
>many|-|TRBV12-3/TRBV12-4|TRBJ2-5
TGTGCCAGCAGTTTCCCTTTTTCGCAGCAAGAGACCCAGTACTTC
CASSFPFSQQETQYF
>-|-|TRBV2|TRBJ2-7
TGTGCCAGCAGGAACACAGGTCTAAACTACGAGCAGTACTTC
CASRNTGLNYEQYF
>few|-|TRBV11-2|TRBJ2-1
TGTGCCAGCAGCTTAGGGAATAGGCTTCTCCACAATGAGCAGTTCTTC
CASSLGNRLLHNEQFF
>few|TRBD1|TRBV20-1|TRBJ1-2
TGCAGTGCTAGATACAGGGGAAGTGATGGCTACACCTTC
CSARYRGSDGYTF
>many|TRBD2|TRBV10-3|TRBJ2-7
TGTGCCATCAGGGGGAGCGGGGGCGACTACGAGCAGTACTTC
CAIRGSGGDYEQYF
>few|TRBD1|TRBV2|TRBJ2-3
TGTGCCAGCAGTGAACGTTTTGGGACAGGGGGGACAGATACGCAGTATTTT
CASSERFGTGGTDTQYF
>-|TRBD2|TRBV5-1|TRBJ2-1
TGCGCCAGCAGCTTGGAGACTAGCGGGAGGGTTGAGCAGTTCTTC
CASSLETSGRVEQFF
>-|TRBD2|TRBV7-3|TRBJ2-1
TGTGCCAGCAGCTTCGGGGGGAGTAATGAGCAGTTCTTC
CASSFGGSNEQFF
>-|-|TRBV19|TRBJ2-6
TGTGCCAGTAGTCCCCATTTTGGGGCCAACGTCCTGACTTTC
CASSPHFGANVLTF
>-|TRBD2|TRBV2|TRBJ2-2
TGTGCCAGCAAGACTAGCGGGAGTCGCACCGGGGAGCTGTTTTTT
CASKTSGSRTGELFF
>few|-|TRBV10-1|TRBJ2-1
TGCGCCAGCGCGGGACAGTCCTACAATGAGCAGTTCTTC
CASAGQSYNEQFF
>-|TRBD1|TRBV5-1|TRBJ2-7
TGCGCCAGCAGCTTGGCACCCGGGACAGGGTGGGACGAGCAGTACTTC
CASSLAPGTGWDEQYF
>-|-|TRBV29-1|TRBJ2-1
TGCAGCGTCCTTTCCGGACTGACCTACAATGAGCAGTTCTTC
CSVLSGLTYNEQFF
>-|-|TRBV19|TRBJ1-1
TGTGCCAGCGACCGCGGGTTGTCCAACTCCCCGAACACTGAAGCTTTCTTT
CASDRGLSNSPNTEAFF
>-|-|TRBV27|TRBJ2-1
TGTGCCAGCAGTTGGGCAGGGCTATACAATGAGCAGTTCTTC
CASSWAGLYNEQFF
>few|TRBD1|TRBV12-3/TRBV12-4|TRBJ1-5
TGTGCCAGCAGCCCTAACAGGGGGGGTAATCAGCCCCAGCATTTT
CASSPNRGGNQPQHF
>-|TRBD1|TRBV6-5|TRBJ1-2
TGTGCCAGCAGTTACGTGGACAGGGCCGGGTATGGCTACACCTTC
CASSYVDRAGYGYTF
>few|TRBD2|TRBV24-1|TRBJ2-1
TGTGCCACCAGTGGGACTAGCGGTTACAATGAGCAGTTCTTC
CATSGTSGYNEQFF
>-|TRBD2|TRBV20-1|TRBJ2-3
TGCAGTGCTAGAGGATTAGCGGGAGGGCCTTCTAGCACAGATACGCAGTATTTT
CSARGLAGGPSSTDTQYF
>-|-|TRBV4-1|TRBJ2-3
TGCGCCAGCAGCCAAGAGGCAGGGTCGGATACGCAGTATTTT
CASSQEAGSDTQYF
>-|-|TRBV10-1|TRBJ2-3
TGCGCCAGCAGTGAGTTAATACGGCTGAGGCGCATGGATACGCAGTATTTT
CASSELIRLRRMDTQYF